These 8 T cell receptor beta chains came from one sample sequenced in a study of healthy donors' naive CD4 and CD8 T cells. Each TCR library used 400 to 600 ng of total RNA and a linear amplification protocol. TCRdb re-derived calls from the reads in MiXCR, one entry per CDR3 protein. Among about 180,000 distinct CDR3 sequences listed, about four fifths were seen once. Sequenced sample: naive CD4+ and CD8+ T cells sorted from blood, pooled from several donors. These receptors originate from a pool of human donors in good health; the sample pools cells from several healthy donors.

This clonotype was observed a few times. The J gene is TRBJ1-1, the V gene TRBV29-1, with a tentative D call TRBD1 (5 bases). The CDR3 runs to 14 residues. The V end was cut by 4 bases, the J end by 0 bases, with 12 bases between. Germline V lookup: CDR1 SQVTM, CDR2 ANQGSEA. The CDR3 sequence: CSVGEQVMNTEAFF. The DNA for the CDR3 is TGCAGCGTTGGAGAACAGGTCATGAACACTGAAGCTTTCTTT.

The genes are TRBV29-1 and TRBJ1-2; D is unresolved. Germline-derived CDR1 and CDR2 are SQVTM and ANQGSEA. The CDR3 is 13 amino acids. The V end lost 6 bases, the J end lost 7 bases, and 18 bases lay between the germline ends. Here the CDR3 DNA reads TGCAGCGTGGTGCGGGGATCAAGGTCTGGCTACACCTTC. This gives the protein CSVVRGSRSGYTF.

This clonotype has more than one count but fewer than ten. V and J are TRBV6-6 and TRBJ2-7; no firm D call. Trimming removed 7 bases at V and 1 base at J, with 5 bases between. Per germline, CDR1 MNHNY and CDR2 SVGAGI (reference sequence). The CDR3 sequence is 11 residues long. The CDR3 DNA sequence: TGTGCCAGCACCTATTCCTACGAGCAGTACTTC. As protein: CASTYSYEQYF.

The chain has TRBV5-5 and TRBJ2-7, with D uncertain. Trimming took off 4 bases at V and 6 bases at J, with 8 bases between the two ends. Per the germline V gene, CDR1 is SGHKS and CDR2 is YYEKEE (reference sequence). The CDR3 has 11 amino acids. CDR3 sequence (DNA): TGTGCCAGCAGCCGTGGTCCCGAGCAGTACTTC. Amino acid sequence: CASSRGPEQYF.

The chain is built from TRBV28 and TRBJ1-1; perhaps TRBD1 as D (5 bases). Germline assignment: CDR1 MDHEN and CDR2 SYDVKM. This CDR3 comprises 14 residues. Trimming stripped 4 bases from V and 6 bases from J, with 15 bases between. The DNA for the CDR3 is TGTGCCAGCAGTTCCCCCGGCCGGGGACCTGAAGCTTTCTTT. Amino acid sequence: CASSSPGRGPEAFF.

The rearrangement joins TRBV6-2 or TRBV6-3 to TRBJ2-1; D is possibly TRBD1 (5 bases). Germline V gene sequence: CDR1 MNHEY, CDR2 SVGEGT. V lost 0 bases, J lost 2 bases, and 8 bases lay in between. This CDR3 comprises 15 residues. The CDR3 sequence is CASSYSREPYNEQFF. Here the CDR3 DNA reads TGTGCCAGCAGTTACTCCAGGGAACCCTACAATGAGCAGTTCTTC.

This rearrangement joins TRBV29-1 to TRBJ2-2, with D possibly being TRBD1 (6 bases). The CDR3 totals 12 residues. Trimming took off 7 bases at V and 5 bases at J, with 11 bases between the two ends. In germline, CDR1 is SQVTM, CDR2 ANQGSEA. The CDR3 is CSATGRTGELFF. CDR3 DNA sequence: TGCAGCGCTACAGGGCGGACCGGGGAGCTGTTTTTT.

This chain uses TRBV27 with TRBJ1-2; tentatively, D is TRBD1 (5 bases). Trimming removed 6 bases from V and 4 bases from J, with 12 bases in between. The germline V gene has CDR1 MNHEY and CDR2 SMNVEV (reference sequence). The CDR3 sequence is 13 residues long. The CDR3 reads CASRQTGSYGYTF. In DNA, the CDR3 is TGTGCCAGCAGACAAACAGGATCCTATGGCTACACCTTC.